Detailed here is one T cell receptor beta chain. The data belong to a study of cytomegalovirus exposure and HLA in healthy donors. Use of 60 Vbeta and 13 Jbeta primers characterized the PCR. Assay used: immunoSEQ multiplex PCR; TCRdb lists only in-frame clones, some missing. The sample carries hundreds of thousands of clones, around 65% recorded once. This sequence originates from a female donor in good health and CMV-seronegative. Material for sequencing was PBMCs.

The CDR3 nucleotides are TGTGCCAGCAGTTTATCCGAGGAGACAGATACGCAGTATTTT. Encoded protein: CASSLSEETDTQYF. The chain recombines TRBV27 with TRBJ2-3; D is unclear. With 0 bases removed from V and 3 bases from J, the gap between germline ends came to 7 bases. Per germline, CDR1 MNHEY and CDR2 SMNVEV (reference sequence). The CDR3 covers 14 residues.